This TCR beta chain was profiled in a study of Ad26.COV2.S vaccination and SARS-CoV-2 variants. On the study more broadly: Ad26.COV2.S, an intramuscular injection, was given once or twice 56 days apart.

The sample's treatment: 15 to 20 received Ad26.COV2.S at low or high dose, single or two shots; roughly five received placebo; per-sample allocation not given. Specimens were obtained on day 63 following the first vaccine or placebo injection. An Ad26 vector that expressed Wuhan-strain SARS-CoV-2 spike constituted the vaccine. Trimming at V came to 2 bases and at J to 6 bases, leaving 5 bases not matched to a gene. The CDR3 is 14 residues long. Germline V gives CDR1 SGHTA, CDR2 FQGNSA. The data were produced by immunoSEQ multiplex PCR, yet TCRdb's version contains in-frame clones alone and is incomplete. The table shows around 320,000 clones, with around 81% occurring only once.

Sequencing used peripheral blood, obtained in a trial of Ad26.COV2.S vaccine versus placebo. The receptor was derived from a person between 18 and 65 years old who received the Ad26.COV2.S COVID-19 vaccine or a placebo. The V gene is TRBV7-2, the J gene TRBJ2-7; 9 bases match TRBD2. CDR3: CASSLFLGLAEQYF. In DNA form, the CDR3 reads TGTGCCAGCAGCTTATTCCTGGGACTAGCCGAGCAGTACTTC.